This passage covers 25 T cell receptor beta chains from one sample sequenced in a study of T cell responses to AZD1222 COVID-19 vaccine. Clones were sequenced by immunoSEQ multiplex PCR, and TCRdb holds only the in-frame ones, with some missing. The sample consists of over 150,000 clones, less than 95% of them appearing once. Material: peripheral blood, obtained on day 0 of AZD1222 vaccination. Receptors were obtained from an adult in good health.

The gene calls are TRBV5-1 and TRBJ1-1; D is possibly TRBD1 (5 bases). The CDR3 covers 13 residues. CDR1 SGHRS and CDR2 YFSETQ come from the germline V gene. The V gene lost 3 bases and the J gene lost 1 base, with 7 bases spanning the gap. The CDR3 nucleotides read TGCGCCAGCAGCTCTCAGGGGAACACTGAAGCTTTCTTT. The encoded protein is CASSSQGNTEAFF.

This clone came up once. The J gene is TRBJ2-2, the V gene TRBV6-6; D may be TRBD2 (5 bases). This CDR3 has 11 amino acids. Per the germline V gene, CDR1 is MNHNY and CDR2 is SVGAGI (reference sequence). V was trimmed by 8 bases and J by 5 bases, leaving 6 bases between them. In DNA form, the CDR3 reads TGTGCCAGCCGGGAAACCGGGGAGCTGTTTTTT. It codes for CASRETGELFF.

The V and J genes are TRBV27 and TRBJ2-2, with D hard to call. The CDR3 is made up of 14 amino acids. V was cut by 6 bases and J by 4 bases, with 12 bases left in between. Germline CDR1 and CDR2: MNHEY and SMNVEV (reference sequence). Here the CDR3 DNA reads TGTGCCAGCAGGAACCGGGTCCGCACCGGGGAGCTGTTTTTT. Translated, it gives CASRNRVRTGELFF.

This CDR3 is CASKGGSGFEQFF. In DNA form, the CDR3 reads TGTGCCAGCAAAGGGGGGTCGGGCTTTGAGCAGTTCTTC. This sequence joins TRBV6-5 and TRBJ2-1; D could derive from TRBD1 or TRBD2 (6 bases each). From germline, CDR1 is MNHEY and CDR2 SVGAGI. The CDR3 is 13 residues long. Trimming took off 7 bases at V and 9 bases at J, with 16 bases between the two ends.

The chain recombines TRBV28 with TRBJ2-5, with TRBD2 identical over 8 bases. V shed 6 bases, J shed 1 base, and the junction held 10 bases outside the gene matches. CDR1 and CDR2 from the germline V gene are MDHEN and SYDVKM. This CDR3 comprises 16 residues. The CDR3 loop is CASSQITGGLQETQYF. The CDR3 nucleotides read TGTGCCAGCAGCCAAATTACGGGGGGGCTCCAAGAGACCCAGTACTTC. The full variable domain, in which reference TRBV28 and TRBJ2-5 provide the parts outside the CDR3, is DVKVTQSSRYLVKRTGEKVFLECVQDMDHENMFWYRQDPGLGLRLIYFSYDVKMKEKGDIPEGYSVSREKKERFSLILESASTNQTSMYLCASSQITGGLQETQYFGPGTRLLVL.

This clone has a single count. CDR3 sequence: CSVEEVAVVKNTEAFF. Here the CDR3 DNA reads TGCAGCGTTGAAGAGGTGGCAGTTGTGAAGAACACTGAAGCTTTCTTT. The chain couples TRBV29-1 to TRBJ1-1; D uncertain. Between the trimmed V and J ends, which lost 0 bases and 1 base, there was a span of 15 bases. CDR1 is SQVTM, CDR2 ANQGSEA, per germline. The length of the CDR3 is 16 residues.

V usage is TRBV24-1 and J usage is TRBJ1-2; 11 bases fit TRBD1. Germline CDR1 reads KGHDR; CDR2 reads SFDVKD. Trimming removed 3 bases from V and 8 bases from J; junction bases left unmatched: 13. The CDR3 length is 17 residues. The CDR3 here is CATSDPGAGQGVWGYTF. Written as DNA, the CDR3 is TGTGCCACCAGTGATCCGGGAGCGGGACAGGGGGTGTGGGGCTACACCTTC.

The gene calls are TRBV7-3 and TRBJ1-1; D possibly corresponds to TRBD1 (5 bases). CDR1 and CDR2 from the germline V gene are SGHTA and FQGTGA. V shed 1 base and J shed 8 bases, with 17 bases lying between them. The CDR3 covers 15 residues. The CDR3: CASSLNFAGRSEAFF. DNA for the CDR3: TGTGCCAGCAGCTTAAATTTTGCAGGGCGGTCAGAAGCTTTCTTT.

The chain links TRBV19 to TRBJ2-3; 8 positions agree with TRBD1. The CDR3 extends over 17 amino acids. Per germline, CDR1 LNHDA and CDR2 SQIVND (reference sequence). V was clipped by 0 bases and J by 1 base; unmatched bases: 6. The CDR3 DNA follows: TGTGCCAGTAGTATAGATCACGGGACAGGCGGCACAGATACGCAGTATTTT. It encodes CASSIDHGTGGTDTQYF.

This clone was detected once. CDR3 DNA sequence: TGTGCCACCAGTGATTATCACCGGAACACCGGGGAGCTGTTTTTT. Protein sequence: CATSDYHRNTGELFF. This chain connects TRBV24-1 to TRBJ2-2; no firm D call. The V and J ends lost 2 bases and 1 base respectively, with 7 bases between them. This CDR3 contains 15 residues. CDR1 and CDR2 from the germline V gene are KGHDR and SFDVKD.

The CDR3 sequence is CASSWDRDFAEAFF. DNA of the CDR3: TGTGCCAGCAGTTGGGACAGGGATTTTGCTGAAGCTTTCTTT. V usage is TRBV6-5 and J usage is TRBJ1-1, with 9 bases that match TRBD1. Germline lookup yields CDR1 MNHEY and CDR2 SVGAGI. CDR3 size: 14 residues. The ends lost 4 bases at V and 6 bases at J; junction bases unmatched: 6.

This sequence joins TRBV18 and TRBJ2-2; TRBD2 agrees at 11 bases. The germline CDR1 and CDR2 sequences are KGHSH and LQKENI. The CDR3 runs to 16 residues. The V gene end was trimmed by 3 bases and the J gene end by 0 bases; junction bases not matched to a gene: 0. The DNA for the CDR3 is TGTGCCAGCTCACCGACTAGCGGGGCGAACACCGGGGAGCTGTTTTTT. This sequence encodes CASSPTSGANTGELFF.

The chain recombines TRBV9 with TRBJ2-7; perhaps D is TRBD1 or TRBD2 (6 bases each). This CDR3 is 15 amino acids long. Per germline, CDR1 SGDLS and CDR2 YYNGEE. Trimming left V 0 bases short and J 1 base short, with 11 bases between. This CDR3 is CASSVGGAGSYEQYF. Here the CDR3 DNA reads TGTGCCAGCAGCGTAGGGGGGGCTGGTTCCTACGAGCAGTACTTC.

The V and J genes are TRBV9 and TRBJ1-2; D gene unclear. Trimming shortened V by 9 bases and J by 4 bases, and 19 bases separated the two germline ends. The CDR3 is 14 amino acids. Germline V gene data show CDR1 as SGDLS and CDR2 as YYNGEE. CDR3 sequence (DNA): TGTGCCACCACCCCATGGGGAGAAAGCTATGGCTACACCTTC. Translation gives CATTPWGESYGYTF. Based on the CDR3 plus reference TRBV9 and TRBJ1-2, the full variable domain is DSGVTQTPKHLITATGQRVTLRCSPRSGDLSVYWYQQSLDQGLQFLIQYYNGEERAKGNILERFSAQQFPDLHSELNLSSLELGDSALYFCATTPWGESYGYTFGSGTRLTVV.

The chain employs TRBV2 and TRBJ2-5, with D possibly being TRBD2 (6 bases). V lost 7 bases, J lost 4 bases, and 16 bases lay in between. Per the germline V gene, CDR1 is SNHLY and CDR2 is FYNNEI. There are 14 residues in the CDR3. For the CDR3, the DNA is TGTGCCAGCACCAGAGGGGCCGGGGGAGAGACCCAGTACTTC. It is translated as CASTRGAGGETQYF.

The chain couples TRBV4-1 to TRBJ2-3; unclear D gene. CDR1 MGHRA and CDR2 YSYEKL come from the germline V gene. Trimming took 0 bases from V and 3 from J, leaving 7 bases between them. The CDR3 spans 14 residues. CDR3 in amino acids: CASSQDPRTDTQYF. The CDR3 DNA sequence: TGCGCCAGCAGCCAAGACCCTAGAACAGATACGCAGTATTTT.

This clone showed up just once. Other DNA sequences in the same sample also yield this CDR3. V usage is TRBV6-2 or TRBV6-3 and J usage is TRBJ1-1, with D uncertain. This CDR3 is built from 14 residues. V shed 6 bases and J shed 0 bases, with 11 bases lying between them. The germline V gene encodes CDR1 MNHEY and CDR2 SVGEGT. The CDR3, as DNA: TGTGCCAGCAGCCCCGGCCGGGTGAACACTGAAGCTTTCTTT. This codes for CASSPGRVNTEAFF.

The chain has TRBV27 and TRBJ2-1; D unresolved. Germline V gene sequence: CDR1 MNHEY, CDR2 SMNVEV (reference sequence). This CDR3 is 16 amino acids long. Trimming shortened V by 6 bases and J by 4 bases, and 19 bases separated the two germline ends. CDR3 loop: CASSVTAPPGYNEQFF. DNA of the CDR3: TGTGCCAGCAGCGTTACAGCCCCCCCGGGTTACAATGAGCAGTTCTTC.

This chain connects TRBV10-2 to TRBJ2-3; perhaps TRBD2 as D (6 bases). V lost 2 bases and J lost 3, with 6 bases in between. Germline CDR1 and CDR2: WSHSY and SAAADI. There are 13 residues in the CDR3. Here the CDR3 reads CASSEGRTDTQYF. For the CDR3, the DNA is TGCGCCAGCAGTGAGGGGAGGACAGATACGCAGTATTTT.

The V gene is TRBV7-9, the J gene TRBJ1-2, with a weak D call TRBD1 (5 bases). Germline lookup yields CDR1 SEHNR and CDR2 FQNEAQ (reference sequence). V was trimmed by 4 bases and J by 11 bases, leaving 17 bases between them. This CDR3 has 13 residues. The CDR3 DNA follows: TGTGCCAGCAGCTCCTATTCTCAGGGTAATTACACCTTC. Its protein is CASSSYSQGNYTF.

This chain links TRBV19 with TRBJ2-7; 7 nucleotides match TRBD1. J lost 2 bases, V lost 9 bases, and 19 bases had no gene match. CDR1 and CDR2 from the germline V gene are LNHDA and SQIVND (reference sequence). CDR3 size: 17 residues. CDR3 region: CASKGAGSGSGPYEQYF. The CDR3 nucleotides read TGTGCCAGCAAGGGGGCCGGATCCGGATCGGGCCCCTACGAGCAGTACTTC. Looking up the rest from reference TRBV19 and TRBJ2-7 gives the full variable domain: DGGITQSPKYLFRKEGQNVTLSCEQNLNHDAMYWYRQDPGQGLRLIYYSQIVNDFQKGDIAEGYSVSREKKESFPLTVTSAQKNPTAFYLCASKGAGSGSGPYEQYFGPGTRLTVT.

This chain links TRBV19 with TRBJ1-5, with TRBD1 as a possible D gene (5 bases). Trimming removed 6 bases at V and 5 bases at J, with 14 bases between. CDR1 is LNHDA, CDR2 SQIVND, per germline (reference sequence). The CDR3 runs 14 residues. CDR3: CASSPSGIDQPQHF. The CDR3 DNA reads as TGTGCCAGTAGCCCCTCAGGGATCGATCAGCCCCAGCATTTT. The full variable domain, its missing parts supplied by reference TRBV19 and TRBJ1-5, is DGGITQSPKYLFRKEGQNVTLSCEQNLNHDAMYWYRQDPGQGLRLIYYSQIVNDFQKGDIAEGYSVSREKKESFPLTVTSAQKNPTAFYLCASSPSGIDQPQHFGDGTRLSIL.

The chain recombines TRBV12-5 with TRBJ2-7, with TRBD1 identical over 9 bases. The V and J ends lost 6 bases and 5 bases, in that order; junction bases with no gene match: 5. Germline CDR1 reads LGHNT; CDR2 reads FRNRAP. The CDR3 sequence is 13 residues long. CDR3 loop: CASGLGQGHEQYF. The CDR3 nucleotides read TGTGCTAGTGGACTCGGACAGGGGCACGAGCAGTACTTC.

V and J are TRBV28 and TRBJ1-5; D not certain. V gave up 2 bases and J gave up 9 bases, with 14 bases separating them. The germline CDR1 and CDR2 sequences are MDHEN and SYDVKM. The CDR3 consists of 14 residues. CDR3 residues: CASSLRQTEAPQHF. CDR3 DNA sequence: TGTGCCAGCAGTTTACGGCAGACCGAGGCGCCCCAGCATTTT.

The chain joins TRBV3-1 (or the pseudogene TRBV3-2) to TRBJ1-2; D remains ambiguous. Germline assignment: CDR1 LGHDT and CDR2 YNNKEL (reference sequence). The V gene lost 1 base and the J gene lost 5 bases, with 17 bases spanning the gap. This CDR3 spans 16 amino acids. In nucleotides, the CDR3 is TGTGCCAGCAGCCAAGGCCAGGCCGGTGCGGGGTATGGCTACACCTTC. Amino acids: CASSQGQAGAGYGYTF.